Here is one T cell receptor (beta chain) with its context. Antigen unknown. Indicated treatment: oral pan-JAK inhibitor, 5-10 mg twice daily. Using a FACSAria, the CD4+ and CD8+ T cells were sorted from the PBMCs. The sample originates from a study of CD8+ T cells in alopecia areata. CDR3 length equals 16 residues. Between the trimmed V and J ends, which lost 4 bases and 11 bases, there was a span of 26 bases. Germline CDR1 reads SGHRS; CDR2 reads YFSETQ. Whole-study results and caveats: Patients shared TCRs less clearly than mice did, possibly owing to HLA. Scalp specimens additionally yield sequences from normal skin's resident alphabeta T cells. Lesional scalp exceeded normal scalp in clonality, especially in alopecia totalis/universalis.

Sequencing relied on a cDNA template that was reverse transcribed from extracted RNA. The assay was immunoSEQ multiplex PCR, and TCRdb's table has in-frame clones only and misses some. This repertoire shows under 300,000 clones, around three fifths found once; its top ten account for about 0.88%. This clonotype originated in a human donor with alopecia areata. The V and J genes are TRBV5-1 and TRBJ2-3; weak D call: TRBD1 (6 bases). This specimen was CD4+ T cells sorted from blood, taken around week 53, from a patient treated with tofacitinib. The CDR3 here is CASSQRSGTTTAQQYF. The CDR3 DNA reads as TGCGCCAGCAGCCAACGCTCGGGGACAACCACGGCTCAGCAGTATTTT.